This T cell receptor beta chain derives from a study of T-cell memory formation after mild COVID-19 (dated by TCRdb to the early 2020s). Broadly, across the study: TCR sequence clusters from the two donors were largely donor specific. Longitudinal TCRalpha and TCRbeta repertoire sequencing tracked T-cell clones expanding and contracting after mild COVID-19 in two donors. Two young, previously healthy adult volunteers made up the cohort, one male and one female. The research as a whole found: Contracting CD4+ clones turned up mainly in the CM and EM memory subsets, whereas EMRA was where CD8+ clones were enriched. The study covered only two mild cases, and larger cohorts including severe cases with pre-infection samples were considered necessary. Balanced CD4/CD8 phenotypes were observed for clones contracting from day 15 to 85, whereas a bias towards CD4+ was observed for a second wave of clones expanding from day 15 to 37. Whether the second-wave clones peaking on day 37 were SARS-CoV-2 specific was not confirmed. The detection of some responding clones in pre-infection memory suggests that pre-existing cross-reactive memory T cells joined the SARS-CoV-2 response.

TCRdb lists the instrument as Illumina NovaSeq 6000. cDNA libraries for TCRalpha and TCRbeta were prepared by 5'RACE using constant-segment primers, with sample barcodes and unique molecular identifiers added. RNA was extracted from every sample with Trizol reagent. Libraries were amplified in two PCR steps, with a second sample barcode and Illumina TruSeq adapters added in the second step. Sequencing of the libraries was done on an Illumina NovaSeq, producing 2 x 150 bp paired-end reads. The authors' analysis ran thus. Demultiplexing of reads and collapsing into UMI-guided consensus sequences were performed with migec v1.2.7. Using mixcr v2.1.11, UMI consensuses were aligned to TRA and TRB V and J templates and then assembled into clonotypes. Expanded or contracted clonotypes were those called significant by both edgeR and NoisET, with noise models trained on biological replicates. For edgeR calls, a false discovery rate-adjusted p below 0.01 and a log2 fold-change threshold of 1 were applied. As an exploratory analysis of dynamics, max-normalized trajectories of the 1000 most abundant clonotypes were examined by PCA with hierarchical clustering. The CD4 or CD8 phenotype of responding clones was assigned using the separately sequenced CD4+ and CD8+ repertoires. TCRdb's own reprocessing of the public reads used fastp at Q25 and MiXCR and kept productive beta chains. Under each unique CDR3 protein, matching rows form one entry showing the most common genes and DNA. These V and J calls derive from TCRdb rather than the authors' analysis. Within this sample are 450,000 or so distinct CDR3 sequences, with 25% of them counted one time only. In total, the top ten clones hold roughly an eighth of the sample.

V drops 1 base and J drops 2 bases, leaving 11 bases in between. According to the germline V gene, CDR1 reads SGHTA and CDR2 reads FQGNSA. The CDR3 sequence holds 16 residues, the cysteine and phenylalanine included. Only the CDR3 region is kept as DNA, spanning 48 bases read in frame from base 1. PBMCs were isolated by Ficoll-Paque density gradient centrifugation. Points on this clonotype: What this receptor recognizes is not known. Within one base of it there is no much larger clone, and no base qualities were kept.

This receptor was obtained from an adult woman who had mild COVID-19 (a few samples of this study predate the infection). The sample titles of this study are shuffled in the database, so cell type and time point are left out; the donor was told from shared clones. The sequence is built from TRBV7-2 and TRBJ2-2; the D gene is perhaps TRBD1, from 5 matching bases. The specimen sequenced was PBMCs or a T cell subset sorted from them (not recorded which). The CDR3 protein: CASSLEKGSNTGELFF. The sequenced DNA is TGTGCCAGCAGCTTAGAAAAGGGGTCAAACACCGGGGAGCTGTTTTTT.